One sample yielded the 15 T cell receptor beta chains listed below, sequenced in a study of shared clonotypes between healthy human individuals. Naive CD8 cells, CD45RO-negative and positively selected for CCR7, excluded terminally differentiated effector memory CD45RA+ cells. The repertoire was sequenced with immunoSEQ multiplex PCR; TCRdb's copy has only in-frame clones and lacks some. The data show under 850,000 clones, around 92% seen once. The sample comprised naive CD8+ T cells sorted from blood. These receptors originate from a man in his thirties or forties in good health.

Note on this clone: Distinct nucleotide sequences in the sample also encode this CDR3. The rearrangement uses TRBV13 and TRBJ2-7; D not resolved. The ends were cut back, 2 bases at V and 4 bases at J, with 6 bases in the middle. CDR1 and CDR2 from the germline V gene are PRHDT and FYEKMQ (reference sequence). The CDR3 extends over 12 amino acids. Written as DNA, the CDR3 is TGTGCCAGCAGCTTATTATCTTACGAGCAGTACTTC. It encodes CASSLLSYEQYF.

The rearrangement links TRBV2 to TRBJ2-3; D call uncertain. The CDR3 is 14 amino acids. V was trimmed by 3 bases and J by 5 bases, leaving 12 bases between them. Per the germline V gene, CDR1 is SNHLY and CDR2 is FYNNEI. For the CDR3, the DNA is TGTGCCAGCAGTGACTTTCCAAACGGAGATACGCAGTATTTT. It translates to CASSDFPNGDTQYF.

The chain carries TRBV27 and TRBJ2-1; 11 bases map to TRBD2. V lost 5 bases, J lost 3 bases, and 3 bases stayed unmatched. The CDR3 loop spans 15 amino acids. Per the germline V gene, CDR1 is MNHEY and CDR2 is SMNVEV (reference sequence). The chain's CDR3 is CASSELAGVYNEQFF. The CDR3 region has the DNA TGTGCCAGCAGTGAACTAGCGGGAGTCTACAATGAGCAGTTCTTC.

The chain combines TRBV28 with TRBJ1-3, with 12 positions matching TRBD1. V gave up 5 bases and J gave up 0 bases; unmatched junction bases: 14. Germline assignment: CDR1 MDHEN and CDR2 SYDVKM. This CDR3 region has 20 residues. Written as DNA, the CDR3 is TGTGCCAGCAGTGGGCGGGACAGGGGGCGCCTCGTTCACTCTGGAAACACCATATATTTT. This sequence encodes CASSGRDRGRLVHSGNTIYF.

The rearrangement uses TRBV5-5 and TRBJ2-7; 7 bases agree with TRBD1. CDR1 and CDR2 from the germline V gene are SGHKS and YYEKEE (reference sequence). The CDR3 extends over 13 amino acids. V gave up 2 bases and J gave up 2 bases; unmatched junction bases: 1. CDR3 nucleotides: TGTGCCAGCAGCTTAACAGGGGCCTACGAGCAGTACTTC. Amino acid sequence: CASSLTGAYEQYF.

The chain links TRBV9 to TRBJ2-2; unclear D gene. V lost 2 bases and J lost 2, with 7 bases in between. The germline V gene encodes CDR1 SGDLS and CDR2 YYNGEE. The CDR3 consists of 14 residues. The CDR3 DNA reads as TGTGCCAGCAGCGTCCTAGGAAACACCGGGGAGCTGTTTTTT. This codes for CASSVLGNTGELFF. The variable domain in full, with the rest retrieved from reference TRBV9 and TRBJ2-2, is DSGVTQTPKHLITATGQRVTLRCSPRSGDLSVYWYQQSLDQGLQFLIQYYNGEERAKGNILERFSAQQFPDLHSELNLSSLELGDSALYFCASSVLGNTGELFFGEGSRLTVL.

This clone appeared once. This chain uses TRBV7-9 with TRBJ2-7; D is perhaps TRBD1 or TRBD2 (5 bases each). The CDR3 covers 15 residues. Trimming left V 5 bases short and J 2 bases short, with 16 bases between. Germline loops: CDR1 SEHNR, CDR2 FQNEAQ (reference sequence). CDR3 amino acids: CASSPRGTGPYEQYF. The DNA for the CDR3 is TGTGCCAGCAGCCCCCGGGGAACGGGACCCTACGAGCAGTACTTC. The entire variable domain, with the rest obtained from reference TRBV7-9 and TRBJ2-7, is as follows: DTGVSQNPRHKITKRGQNVTFRCDPISEHNRLYWYRQTLGQGPEFLTYFQNEAQLEKSRLLSDRFSAERPKGSFSTLEIQRTEQGDSAMYLCASSPRGTGPYEQYFGPGTRLTVT.

This rearrangement joins TRBV10-3 to TRBJ2-2, with 15 bases aligning to TRBD2. The CDR3 is 17 amino acids. Germline V gives CDR1 ENHRY, CDR2 SYGVKD. With V trimmed by 6 bases and J by 5 bases, 7 bases remained unmatched. The CDR3 loop reads CAIRGLAGGLWTGELFF. For the CDR3, the DNA is TGTGCCATCAGGGGACTAGCGGGAGGCCTTTGGACCGGGGAGCTGTTTTTT.

The rearrangement uses TRBV5-4 and TRBJ2-1; D gene unclear. This CDR3 is 15 amino acids long. V lost 0 bases, J lost 0 bases, and 7 bases lay in between. Germline V CDR1 and CDR2: SGHNT, YYREEE (reference sequence). CDR3 region: CASSLDTSSYNEQFF. Written as DNA, the CDR3 is TGTGCCAGCAGCTTGGACACGAGCTCCTACAATGAGCAGTTCTTC. Variable domain in full (rest from reference TRBV5-4 and TRBJ2-1): ETGVTQSPTHLIKTRGQQVTLRCSSQSGHNTVSWYQQALGQGPQFIFQYYREEENGRGNFPPRFSGLQFPNYSSELNVNALELDDSALYLCASSLDTSSYNEQFFGPGTRLTVL.

The chain joins TRBV7-2 to TRBJ2-5, with 9 bases lining up with TRBD1. The CDR3 has 15 amino acids. The germline V gene has CDR1 SGHTA and CDR2 FQGNSA. V shed 1 base, J shed 4 bases, and the junction held 4 bases outside the gene matches. The CDR3 is CASSLVDRGLETQYF. CDR3 sequence (DNA): TGTGCCAGCAGCTTAGTGGACAGGGGTTTAGAGACCCAGTACTTC.

The chain links TRBV27 to TRBJ2-3; 15 nucleotides agree with TRBD2. Germline CDR1 MNHEY, CDR2 SMNVEV (reference sequence). The CDR3 sequence is 17 residues long. V was pared by 4 bases and J by 4 bases, with 6 bases of the junction left unmatched. The CDR3 region is CASSSPGLAGGADTQYF. The CDR3 DNA follows: TGTGCCAGCAGTTCACCGGGACTAGCGGGAGGAGCAGATACGCAGTATTTT.

J is TRBJ2-7 and V is TRBV6-5; no clear D gene. The V gene lost 6 bases and the J gene lost 1 base, with 10 bases spanning the gap. Germline CDR1 is MNHEY and CDR2 is SVGAGI. The CDR3 sequence is 13 residues long. This chain's CDR3 is CASSAPYSYEQYF. CDR3 bases: TGTGCCAGCAGCGCCCCCTATTCCTACGAGCAGTACTTC.

V usage is TRBV30 and J usage is TRBJ2-1; D uncertain. Germline assignment: CDR1 GTSNPN and CDR2 SVGIG (reference sequence). This CDR3 comprises 10 residues. V lost 1 base and J 9 bases, leaving 4 bases between the germline ends. The CDR3 here is CAWSEREQFF. In DNA form, the CDR3 reads TGTGCCTGGAGTGAGCGTGAGCAGTTCTTC.

The chain links TRBV5-1 to TRBJ2-3; D gene unclear. V shed 0 bases and J shed 6 bases, with 20 bases lying between them. The CDR3 loop spans 17 amino acids. The germline V gene has CDR1 SGHRS and CDR2 YFSETQ. Written as DNA, the CDR3 is TGCGCCAGCAGCTTGGGCACCGTCTTTACCTTGTCGGATACGCAGTATTTT. Its protein product is CASSLGTVFTLSDTQYF.

The rearrangement uses TRBV27 and TRBJ1-5; 11 positions match TRBD1. Germline loops: CDR1 MNHEY, CDR2 SMNVEV (reference sequence). CDR3 length: 15 residues. Germline trimming cut 8 bases from V and 6 bases from J; bases unmatched to any gene: 9. CDR3 in amino acids: CASRGQGERGQPQHF. The CDR3 nucleotides read TGTGCCAGCCGGGGACAGGGGGAAAGAGGTCAGCCCCAGCATTTT.